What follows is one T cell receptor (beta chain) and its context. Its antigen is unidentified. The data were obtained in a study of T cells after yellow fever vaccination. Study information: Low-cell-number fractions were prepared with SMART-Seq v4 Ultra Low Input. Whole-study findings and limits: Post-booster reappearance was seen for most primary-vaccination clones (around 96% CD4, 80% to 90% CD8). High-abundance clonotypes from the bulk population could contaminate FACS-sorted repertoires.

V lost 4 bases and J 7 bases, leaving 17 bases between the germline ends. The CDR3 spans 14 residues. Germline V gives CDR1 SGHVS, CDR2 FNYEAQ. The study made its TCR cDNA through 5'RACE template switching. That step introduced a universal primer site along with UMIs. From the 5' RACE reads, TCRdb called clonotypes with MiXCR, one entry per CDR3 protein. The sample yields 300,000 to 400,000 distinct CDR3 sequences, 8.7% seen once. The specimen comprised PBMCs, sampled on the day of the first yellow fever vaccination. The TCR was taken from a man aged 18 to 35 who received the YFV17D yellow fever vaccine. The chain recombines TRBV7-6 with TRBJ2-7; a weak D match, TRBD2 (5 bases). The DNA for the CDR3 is TGTGCCAGCAGCTATACAACGCCGTGGGAGGAGCAGTACTTC. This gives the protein CASSYTTPWEEQYF.